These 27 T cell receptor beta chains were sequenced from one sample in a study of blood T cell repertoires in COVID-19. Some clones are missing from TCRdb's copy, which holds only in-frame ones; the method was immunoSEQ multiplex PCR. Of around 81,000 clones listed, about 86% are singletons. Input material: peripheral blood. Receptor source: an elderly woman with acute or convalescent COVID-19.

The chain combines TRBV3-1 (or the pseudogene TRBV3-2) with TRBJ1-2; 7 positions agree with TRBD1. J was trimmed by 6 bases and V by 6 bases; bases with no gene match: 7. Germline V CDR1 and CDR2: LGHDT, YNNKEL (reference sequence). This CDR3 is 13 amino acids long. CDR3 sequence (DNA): TGTGCCAGCAGGCGACAGGGAGAGAATGGCTACACCTTC. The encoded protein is CASRRQGENGYTF.

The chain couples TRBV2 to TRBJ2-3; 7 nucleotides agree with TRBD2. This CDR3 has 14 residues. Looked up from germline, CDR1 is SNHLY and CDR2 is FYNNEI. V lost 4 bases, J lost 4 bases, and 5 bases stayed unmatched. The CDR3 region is CASSGVGGADTQYF. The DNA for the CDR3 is TGTGCCAGCAGTGGTGTGGGGGGGGCAGATACGCAGTATTTT.

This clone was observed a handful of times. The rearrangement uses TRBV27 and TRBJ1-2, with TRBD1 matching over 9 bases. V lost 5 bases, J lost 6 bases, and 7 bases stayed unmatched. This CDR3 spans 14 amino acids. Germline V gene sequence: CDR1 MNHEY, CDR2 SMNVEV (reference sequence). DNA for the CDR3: TGTGCCAGCAGTCTAATTGACAGGGGGAATGGCTACACCTTC. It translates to CASSLIDRGNGYTF.

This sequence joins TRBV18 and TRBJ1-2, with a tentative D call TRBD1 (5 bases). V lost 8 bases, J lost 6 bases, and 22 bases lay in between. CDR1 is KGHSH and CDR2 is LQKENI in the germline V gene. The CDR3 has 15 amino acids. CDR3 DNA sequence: TGTGCCAGCACACGGGGGGAGGTTGAAATCGATGGCTACACCTTC. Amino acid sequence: CASTRGEVEIDGYTF.

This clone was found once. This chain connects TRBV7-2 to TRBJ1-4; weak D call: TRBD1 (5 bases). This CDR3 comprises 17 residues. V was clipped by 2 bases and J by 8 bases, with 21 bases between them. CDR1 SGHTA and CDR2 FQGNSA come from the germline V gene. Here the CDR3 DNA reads TGTGCCAGCAGCTTACAATGGGTATACGGAGGGGACGAAAAACTGTTTTTT. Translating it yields CASSLQWVYGGDEKLFF.

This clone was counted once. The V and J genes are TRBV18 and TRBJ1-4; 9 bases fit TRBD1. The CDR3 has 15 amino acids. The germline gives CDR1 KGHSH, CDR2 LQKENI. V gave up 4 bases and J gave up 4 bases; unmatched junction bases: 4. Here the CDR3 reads CASSLDRGHNEKLFF. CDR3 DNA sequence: TGTGCCAGCTCACTGGACAGGGGCCATAATGAAAAACTGTTTTTT.

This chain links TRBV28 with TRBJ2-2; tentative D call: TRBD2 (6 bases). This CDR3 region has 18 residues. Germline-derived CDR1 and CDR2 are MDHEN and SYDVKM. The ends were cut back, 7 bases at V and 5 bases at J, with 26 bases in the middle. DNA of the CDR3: TGTGCCAGCATAGGGATAATATCGAGGAGGGAGTTAACCGGGGAGCTGTTTTTT. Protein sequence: CASIGIISRRELTGELFF. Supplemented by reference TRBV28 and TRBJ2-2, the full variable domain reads DVKVTQSSRYLVKRTGEKVFLECVQDMDHENMFWYRQDPGLGLRLIYFSYDVKMKEKGDIPEGYSVSREKKERFSLILESASTNQTSMYLCASIGIISRRELTGELFFGEGSRLTVL.

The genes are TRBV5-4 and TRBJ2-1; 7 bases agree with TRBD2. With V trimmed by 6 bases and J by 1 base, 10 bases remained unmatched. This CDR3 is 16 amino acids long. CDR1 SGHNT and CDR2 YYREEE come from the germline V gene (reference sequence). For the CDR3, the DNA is TGTGCCAGCAACCACGGGCGGGAGAGGTCCTACAATGAGCAGTTCTTC. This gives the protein CASNHGRERSYNEQFF.

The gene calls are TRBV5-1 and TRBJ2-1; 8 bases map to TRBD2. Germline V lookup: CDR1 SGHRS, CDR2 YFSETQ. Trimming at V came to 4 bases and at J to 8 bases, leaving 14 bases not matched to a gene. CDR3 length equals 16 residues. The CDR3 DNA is TGCGCCAGCAGCCCGGGAGGGGCCTCGCCCTGGGATGAGCAGTTCTTC. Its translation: CASSPGGASPWDEQFF.

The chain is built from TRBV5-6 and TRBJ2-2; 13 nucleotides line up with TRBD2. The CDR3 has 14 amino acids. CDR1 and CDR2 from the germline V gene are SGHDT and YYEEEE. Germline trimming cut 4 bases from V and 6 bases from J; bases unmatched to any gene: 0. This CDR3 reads CASSGLAGAGELFF. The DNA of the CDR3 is TGTGCCAGCAGCGGACTAGCGGGGGCCGGGGAGCTGTTTTTT.

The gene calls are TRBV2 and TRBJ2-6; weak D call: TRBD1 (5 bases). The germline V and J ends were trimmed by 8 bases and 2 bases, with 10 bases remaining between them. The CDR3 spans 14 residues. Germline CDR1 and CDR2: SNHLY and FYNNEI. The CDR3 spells CASGPGTGANVLTF. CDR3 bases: TGTGCCAGCGGCCCAGGGACTGGGGCCAACGTCCTGACTTTC.

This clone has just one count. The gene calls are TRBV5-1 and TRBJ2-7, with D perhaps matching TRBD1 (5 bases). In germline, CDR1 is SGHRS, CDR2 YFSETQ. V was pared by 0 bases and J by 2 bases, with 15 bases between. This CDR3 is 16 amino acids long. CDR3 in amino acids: CASSLDRTKPPYEQYF. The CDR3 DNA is TGCGCCAGCAGCTTGGACAGGACAAAACCGCCCTACGAGCAGTACTTC. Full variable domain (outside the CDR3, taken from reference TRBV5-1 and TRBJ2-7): KAGVTQTPRYLIKTRGQQVTLSCSPISGHRSVSWYQQTPGQGLQFLFEYFSETQRNKGNFPGRFSGRQFSNSRSEMNVSTLELGDSALYLCASSLDRTKPPYEQYFGPGTRLTVT.

The CDR3 here is CSVDPAGFDTEAFF. In nucleotides, the CDR3 is TGCAGCGTTGATCCTGCAGGGTTTGACACTGAAGCTTTCTTT. V and J are TRBV29-1 and TRBJ1-1; possibly TRBD1 for D (5 bases). The CDR3 runs to 14 residues. Trimming left V 3 bases short and J 3 bases short, with 14 bases between. Germline CDR1 SQVTM, CDR2 ANQGSEA.

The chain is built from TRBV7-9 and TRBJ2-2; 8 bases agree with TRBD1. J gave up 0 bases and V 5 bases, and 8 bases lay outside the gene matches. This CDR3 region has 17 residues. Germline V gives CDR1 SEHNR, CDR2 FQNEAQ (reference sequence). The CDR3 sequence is CASSDQWTGTNTGELFF. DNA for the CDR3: TGTGCCAGCAGCGACCAATGGACAGGGACGAACACCGGGGAGCTGTTTTTT. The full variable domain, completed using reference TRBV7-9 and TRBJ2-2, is DTGVSQNPRHKITKRGQNVTFRCDPISEHNRLYWYRQTLGQGPEFLTYFQNEAQLEKSRLLSDRFSAERPKGSFSTLEIQRTEQGDSAMYLCASSDQWTGTNTGELFFGEGSRLTVL.

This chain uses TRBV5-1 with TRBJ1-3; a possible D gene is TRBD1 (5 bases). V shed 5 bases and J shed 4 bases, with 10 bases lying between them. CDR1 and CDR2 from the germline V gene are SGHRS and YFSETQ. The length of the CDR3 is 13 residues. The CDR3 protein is CASRTGEGNTIYF. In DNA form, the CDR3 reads TGCGCCAGCAGGACGGGGGAAGGAAACACCATATATTTT.

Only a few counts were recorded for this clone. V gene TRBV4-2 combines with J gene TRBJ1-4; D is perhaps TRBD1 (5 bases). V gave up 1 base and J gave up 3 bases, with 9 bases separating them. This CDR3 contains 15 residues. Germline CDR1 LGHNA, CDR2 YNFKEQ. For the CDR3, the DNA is TGTGCCAGCAGCCAAGGTGGGGGGGCTAATGAAAAACTGTTTTTT. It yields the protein CASSQGGGANEKLFF.

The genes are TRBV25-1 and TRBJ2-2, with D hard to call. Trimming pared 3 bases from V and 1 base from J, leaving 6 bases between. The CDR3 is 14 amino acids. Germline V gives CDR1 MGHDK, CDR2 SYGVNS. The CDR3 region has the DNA TGTGCCAGCAGTGACGGTAGGAACACCGGGGAGCTGTTTTTT. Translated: CASSDGRNTGELFF.

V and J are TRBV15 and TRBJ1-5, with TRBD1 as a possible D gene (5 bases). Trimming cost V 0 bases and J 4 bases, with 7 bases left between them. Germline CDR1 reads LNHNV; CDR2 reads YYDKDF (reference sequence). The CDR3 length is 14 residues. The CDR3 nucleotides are TGTGCCACCAGCAGAGACCGGGGGAATCAGCCCCAGCATTTT. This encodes CATSRDRGNQPQHF.

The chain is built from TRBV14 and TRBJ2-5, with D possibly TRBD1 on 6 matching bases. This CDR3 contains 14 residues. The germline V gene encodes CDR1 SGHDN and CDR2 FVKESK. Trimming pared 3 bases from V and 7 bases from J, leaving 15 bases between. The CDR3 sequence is CASSQTGLIGTQYF. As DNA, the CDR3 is TGTGCCAGCAGCCAGACAGGACTGATCGGGACCCAGTACTTC.

The CDR3 nucleotides read TGCGCCAGCAGCCGCCAGGGGACAGGGGGCCCCACAGATACGCAGTATTTT. Translated, it gives CASSRQGTGGPTDTQYF. This chain uses TRBV4-3 with TRBJ2-3, with TRBD1 matching over 12 bases. The germline V gene encodes CDR1 LGHNA and CDR2 YSLEER. V lost 4 bases and J lost 2; bases outside the gene matches: 7. The CDR3 contains 17 residues.

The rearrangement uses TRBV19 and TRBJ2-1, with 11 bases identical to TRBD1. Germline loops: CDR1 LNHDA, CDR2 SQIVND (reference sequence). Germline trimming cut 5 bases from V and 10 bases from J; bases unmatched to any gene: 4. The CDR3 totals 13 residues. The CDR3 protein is CASSPDRGPEQFF. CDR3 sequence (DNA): TGTGCCAGTAGTCCGGACAGGGGGCCGGAGCAGTTCTTC.

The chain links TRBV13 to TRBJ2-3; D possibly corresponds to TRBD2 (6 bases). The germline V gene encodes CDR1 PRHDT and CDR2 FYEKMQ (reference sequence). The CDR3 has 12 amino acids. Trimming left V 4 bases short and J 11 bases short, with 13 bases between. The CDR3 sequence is CASSWLVGGQYF. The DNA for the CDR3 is TGTGCCAGCAGCTGGCTCGTCGGGGGGCAGTATTTT.

CDR3 amino acids: CASSLGQGKYEQFF. Here the CDR3 DNA reads TGCGCCAGCAGCCTCGGACAGGGGAAATATGAGCAGTTCTTC. The rearrangement links TRBV5-1 to TRBJ2-1, with 9 nucleotides matching TRBD1. V was pared by 4 bases and J by 8 bases, with 7 bases of the junction left unmatched. The CDR3 sequence is 14 residues long. Per germline, CDR1 SGHRS and CDR2 YFSETQ. Supplemented by reference TRBV5-1 and TRBJ2-1, the full variable domain reads KAGVTQTPRYLIKTRGQQVTLSCSPISGHRSVSWYQQTPGQGLQFLFEYFSETQRNKGNFPGRFSGRQFSNSRSEMNVSTLELGDSALYLCASSLGQGKYEQFFGPGTRLTVL.

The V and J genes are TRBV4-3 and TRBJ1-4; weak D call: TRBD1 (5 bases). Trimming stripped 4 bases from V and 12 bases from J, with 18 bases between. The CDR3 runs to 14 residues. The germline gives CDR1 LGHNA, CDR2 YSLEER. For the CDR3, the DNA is TGCGCCAGCAGCCTGGACGGGGGACTCTCGCAACTGTTTTTT. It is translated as CASSLDGGLSQLFF.

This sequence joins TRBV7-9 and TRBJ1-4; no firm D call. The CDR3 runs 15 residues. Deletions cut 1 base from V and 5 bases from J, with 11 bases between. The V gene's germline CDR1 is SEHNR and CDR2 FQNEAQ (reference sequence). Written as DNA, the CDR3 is TGTGCCAGCAGCTTAGGAACGACAAACAATGAAAAACTGTTTTTT. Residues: CASSLGTTNNEKLFF.

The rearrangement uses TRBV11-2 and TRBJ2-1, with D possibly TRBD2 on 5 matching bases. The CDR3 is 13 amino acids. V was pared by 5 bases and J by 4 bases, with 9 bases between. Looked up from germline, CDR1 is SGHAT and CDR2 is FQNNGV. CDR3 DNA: TGTGCCAGCAGCACAGAGCGGTACAATGAGCAGTTCTTC. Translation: CASSTERYNEQFF.

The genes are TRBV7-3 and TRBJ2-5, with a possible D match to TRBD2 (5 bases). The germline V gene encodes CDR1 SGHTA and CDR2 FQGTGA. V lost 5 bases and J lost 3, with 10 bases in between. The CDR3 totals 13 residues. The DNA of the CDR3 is TGTGCCAGCAGCCGAACGGAGGAAGAGACCCAGTACTTC. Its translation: CASSRTEEETQYF.